This T cell receptor (beta chain) was recovered during a study of T-cell memory formation after mild COVID-19. The CDR3 is 16 residues long. Deletions cut 3 bases from V and 1 base from J, with 16 bases between. Germline CDR1 SGHDT, CDR2 YYEEEE. From the 5' RACE reads, TCRdb called clonotypes with MiXCR, one entry per CDR3 protein. The sample has 550,000 to 600,000 distinct CDR3 sequences, around 15% seen once; the top ten hold about 8.1%. This TCR was sampled from an adult woman who had mild COVID-19 (a few samples of this study predate the infection). Cell type and time point are not known. Sequencing was performed on PBMCs or a T cell subset sorted from them (not recorded which). The J gene is TRBJ2-5, the V gene TRBV5-6; D possibly uses TRBD1 or TRBD2 (6 bases each). The CDR3 spells CASSSLAGGPQETQYF. CDR3 coding DNA: TGTGCCAGCAGCTCTCTGGCTGGGGGGCCCCAAGAGACCCAGTACTTC.